The sequence of this T cell receptor (beta chain) was determined in a study of T cells after yellow fever vaccination. Study-level background: SMART-Seq v4 Ultra Low Input prepared libraries from low-cell fractions. Notes on the study in general: Reappearing after the booster were most of the clones from primary vaccination (roughly 95% CD4, 85% to 90% CD8). CD4 and CD8 compartments shared a small share of clonotypes.

The CDR3 spans 18 residues. Trimming stripped 3 bases from V and 6 bases from J, with 27 bases between. CDR1 is SGDLS and CDR2 is YYNGEE in the germline V gene. Synthesis of TCR cDNA relied on 5'RACE template switching, which attached a universal primer site and UMIs. TCRdb ran MiXCR on the 5' RACE reads and lists one entry per CDR3 protein. Seen here are around 310,000 distinct CDR3 sequences, 3.5% to 4.5% observed once, and the top ten hold 19%. As to this clonotype: Its antigen is undetermined.

The starting material was PBMCs, obtained 15 days after the yellow fever booster vaccination. This TCR came from a man between 18 and 35 years old who received the YFV17D yellow fever vaccine. The chain carries TRBV9 and TRBJ1-1, with D possibly matching TRBD1 (6 bases). CDR3 DNA: TGTGCCAGCAGCGCTAACCGGTGGGGGCCCCCGGACTGGGCTGAAGCTTTCTTT. Encoded protein: CASSANRWGPPDWAEAFF.